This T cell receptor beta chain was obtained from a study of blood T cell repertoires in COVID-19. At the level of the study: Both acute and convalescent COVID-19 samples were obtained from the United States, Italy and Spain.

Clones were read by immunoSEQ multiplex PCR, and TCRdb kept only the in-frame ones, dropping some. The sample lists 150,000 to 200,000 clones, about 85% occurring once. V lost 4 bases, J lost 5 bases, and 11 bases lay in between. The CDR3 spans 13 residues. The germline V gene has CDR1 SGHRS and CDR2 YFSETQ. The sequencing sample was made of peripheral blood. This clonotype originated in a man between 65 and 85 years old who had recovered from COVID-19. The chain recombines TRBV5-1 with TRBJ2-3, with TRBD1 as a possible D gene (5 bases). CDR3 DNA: TGCGCCAGCAGCGGACAACTGGGAGATACGCAGTATTTT. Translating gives CASSGQLGDTQYF.